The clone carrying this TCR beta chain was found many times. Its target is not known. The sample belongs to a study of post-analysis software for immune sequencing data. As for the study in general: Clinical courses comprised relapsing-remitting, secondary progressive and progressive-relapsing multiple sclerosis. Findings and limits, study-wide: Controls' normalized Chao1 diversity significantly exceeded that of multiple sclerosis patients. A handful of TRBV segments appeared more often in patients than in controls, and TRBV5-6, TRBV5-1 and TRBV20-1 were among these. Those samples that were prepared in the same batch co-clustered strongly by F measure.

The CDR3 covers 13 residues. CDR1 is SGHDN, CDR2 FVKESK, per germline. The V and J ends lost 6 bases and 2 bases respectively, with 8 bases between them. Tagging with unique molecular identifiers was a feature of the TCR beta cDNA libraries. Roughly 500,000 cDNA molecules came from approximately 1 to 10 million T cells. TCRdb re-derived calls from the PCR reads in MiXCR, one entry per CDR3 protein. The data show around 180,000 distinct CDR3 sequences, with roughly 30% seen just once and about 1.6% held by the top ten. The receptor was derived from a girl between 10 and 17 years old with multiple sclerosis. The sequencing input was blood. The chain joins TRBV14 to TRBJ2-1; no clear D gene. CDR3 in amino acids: CASRERTYNEQFF. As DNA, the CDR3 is TGTGCCAGCAGGGAACGGACCTACAATGAGCAGTTCTTC. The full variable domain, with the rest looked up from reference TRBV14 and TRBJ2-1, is EAGVTQFPSHSVIEKGQTVTLRCDPISGHDNLYWYRRVMGKEIKFLLHFVKESKQDESGMPNNRFLAERTGGTYSTLKVQPAELEDSGVYFCASRERTYNEQFFGPGTRLTVL.